Listed here are 13 T cell receptor beta chains from one sample, sequenced in a study of blood T cells in healthy people across ages. Using a J-beta primer mix together with a sample-barcoded 5' primer, a second PCR was run for roughly 6 to 12 cycles. TCRdb ran MiXCR on the 5' RACE reads and lists one entry per CDR3 protein. The data contain hundreds of thousands of distinct CDR3 sequences, about half of them singletons. Source material: blood. Source of these receptors: a woman aged 55-69 years in good health.

The chain couples TRBV5-1 to TRBJ2-1, with 16 positions matching TRBD2. J was trimmed by 7 bases and V by 6 bases; bases with no gene match: 10. The CDR3 has 17 residues. Germline CDR1 reads SGHRS; CDR2 reads YFSETQ. The CDR3 bases are TGCGCCAGCACTTCGGGACTAGCGGGAGGGCCGGGTAATGAGCAGTTCTTC. This encodes CASTSGLAGGPGNEQFF.

This clonotype was seen a handful of times. CDR3: CASSELGTPGYTF. The CDR3 DNA is TGTGCCAGCAGTGAATTGGGGACACCAGGCTACACCTTC. This chain uses TRBV25-1 with TRBJ1-2, with a weak D call TRBD1 (6 bases). Germline CDR1 and CDR2: MGHDK and SYGVNS. The CDR3 loop spans 13 amino acids. V was clipped by 1 base and J by 8 bases, with 11 bases between them.

This chain connects TRBV5-1 to TRBJ2-2, with no clear D. The CDR3 totals 15 residues. The V end lost 2 bases, the J end lost 8 bases, and 16 bases lay between the germline ends. The germline CDR1 and CDR2 sequences are SGHRS and YFSETQ. This chain's CDR3 is CASSFRPQEEGELFF. The CDR3 DNA is TGCGCCAGCAGCTTCAGACCCCAAGAAGAAGGGGAGCTGTTTTTT.

The genes are TRBV3-1 and TRBJ2-5; 8 bases agree with TRBD1. Germline trimming cut 0 bases from V and 4 bases from J; bases unmatched to any gene: 7. Germline CDR1 is LGHDT and CDR2 is YNNKEL (reference sequence). The CDR3 is 16 residues long. The CDR3, as DNA: TGTGCCAGCAGCCAAGATGACAGGGGTTTCGGAGAGACCCAGTACTTC. Protein sequence: CASSQDDRGFGETQYF.

The V call is TRBV5-1, the J call TRBJ2-7; no reliable D call. Germline V CDR1 and CDR2: SGHRS, YFSETQ. The CDR3 is 14 amino acids. Trimming pared 4 bases from V and 2 bases from J, leaving 13 bases between. CDR3 DNA sequence: TGCGCCAGCAGCAGGTCCTCTAAACCCTACGAGCAGTACTTC. It encodes CASSRSSKPYEQYF.

This clonotype was observed many times. The J gene is TRBJ2-2, the V gene TRBV7-2; 11 bases are a match to TRBD2. The CDR3 consists of 17 residues. Germline lookup yields CDR1 SGHTA and CDR2 FQGNSA. V lost 2 bases, J lost 5 bases, and 7 bases stayed unmatched. The CDR3: CASSLPLAGAVTGELFF. The CDR3 DNA reads as TGTGCCAGCAGCTTACCACTAGCGGGAGCCGTTACCGGGGAGCTGTTTTTT.

The CDR3 coding sequence is TGTGCCAGCAGCCAAGTCGGGACAGGGAAGCCAGATACGCAGTATTTT. The encoded protein is CASSQVGTGKPDTQYF. This chain uses TRBV4-2 with TRBJ2-3; 9 bases agree with TRBD1. The CDR3 sequence is 16 residues long. J gave up 4 bases and V 1 base, and 6 bases lay outside the gene matches. Germline V gene data show CDR1 as LGHNA and CDR2 as YNFKEQ.

This clonotype occurred a few times. V and J are TRBV28 and TRBJ2-7, with D unresolved. The germline V gene has CDR1 MDHEN and CDR2 SYDVKM. V dropped 3 bases and J dropped 10 bases, with 10 bases sitting between them. The CDR3 length is 11 residues. CDR3 in amino acids: CASSFVDTQYF. CDR3 nucleotide sequence: TGTGCCAGCAGTTTTGTGGATACCCAGTACTTC. The whole variable domain, remainder taken from reference TRBV28 and TRBJ2-7, is DVKVTQSSRYLVKRTGEKVFLECVQDMDHENMFWYRQDPGLGLRLIYFSYDVKMKEKGDIPEGYSVSREKKERFSLILESASTNQTSMYLCASSFVDTQYFGPGTRLTVT.

The chain links TRBV9 to TRBJ2-3, with a weak D call TRBD2 (5 bases). Per the germline V gene, CDR1 is SGDLS and CDR2 is YYNGEE. The CDR3 runs 12 residues. The ends were cut back, 2 bases at V and 10 bases at J, with 11 bases in the middle. CDR3 in amino acids: CASSVTGMAQYF. For the CDR3, the DNA is TGTGCCAGCAGCGTCACCGGGATGGCGCAGTATTTT.

This sequence joins TRBV20-1 and TRBJ2-3; a weak D match, TRBD1 (6 bases). V was clipped by 1 base and J by 2 bases, with 13 bases between them. Germline loops: CDR1 DFQATT, CDR2 SNEGSKA (reference sequence). This CDR3 is built from 15 residues. CDR3 bases: TGCAGTGCTAGAGGGACAGATTGGTCCACAGATACGCAGTATTTT. Translating gives CSARGTDWSTDTQYF.

The chain links TRBV12-3 or TRBV12-4 to TRBJ2-1; possible D gene TRBD2, 6 bases. V lost 3 bases and J lost 6, with 12 bases in between. The CDR3 has 14 amino acids. The CDR3 nucleotides are TGTGCCAGCAGTTTGGCTCTAGCGTCCAATGAGCAGTTCTTC. Its translation is CASSLALASNEQFF.

This chain joins TRBV5-1 and TRBJ2-5; D perhaps matches TRBD1 (6 bases). The ends were cut back, 0 bases at V and 11 bases at J, with 14 bases in the middle. The CDR3 runs 13 residues. Germline assignment: CDR1 SGHRS and CDR2 YFSETQ. The CDR3 nucleotides are TGCGCCAGCAGCTTGGAGGGCTCAGGGGAGCAGTACTTC. Its protein product is CASSLEGSGEQYF.

The chain uses TRBV7-9 and TRBJ2-5, with 10 bases lining up with TRBD2. CDR1 and CDR2 (germline): SEHNR, FQNEAQ (reference sequence). After removal of 4 bases from V and 5 bases from J, the junction contained 7 bases not matched to a gene. The CDR3 has 15 residues. This CDR3 is CASSSELAGMETQYF. The CDR3 DNA sequence: TGTGCCAGCAGCTCCGAACTAGCGGGGATGGAGACCCAGTACTTC.